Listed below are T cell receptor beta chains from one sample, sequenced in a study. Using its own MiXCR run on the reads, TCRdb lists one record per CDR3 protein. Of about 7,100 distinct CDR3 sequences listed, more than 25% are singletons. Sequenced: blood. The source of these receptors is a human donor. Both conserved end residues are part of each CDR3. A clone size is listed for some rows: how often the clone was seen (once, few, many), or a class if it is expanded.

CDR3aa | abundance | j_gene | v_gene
CSARDTRGGTGVEQYF | medium-sized | TRBJ2-7 | TRBV20-1
CASGTSLALYEQYF | - | TRBJ2-7 | TRBV12-3/TRBV12-4
CAWSVPGGSLSEQYF | medium-sized | TRBJ2-7 | TRBV30
CSAGQGPLAVTDTQYF | many | TRBJ2-3 | TRBV29-1
CSVSPGTTDTQYF | - | TRBJ2-3 | TRBV29-1
CAAMEGQGGDEQYF | - | TRBJ2-7 | TRBV30
CASSQEWGPSPYEQYF | many | TRBJ2-7 | TRBV4-2
CASSTHRTSGNTIYF | medium-sized | TRBJ1-3 | TRBV4-2
CSVEGGALGTGPSNYGYTF | - | TRBJ1-2 | TRBV29-1
CAWSSISGPWRVNVLTF | - | TRBJ2-6 | TRBV30
CSVLTGATEAFF | medium-sized | TRBJ1-1 | TRBV29-1
CSASRAGGSYEQYF | many | TRBJ2-7 | TRBV20-1
CASSQDPALPQPQHF | many | TRBJ1-5 | TRBV4-2
CSARGLNEQFF | medium-sized | TRBJ2-1 | TRBV20-1
CASSSGLGTGELFF | - | TRBJ2-2 | TRBV4-2
CSVEDGVCHTHDALCSNQPQHF | - | TRBJ1-5 | TRBV29-1
CSARPGGSPQHF | many | TRBJ1-5 | TRBV20-1
CSAIAGGGETQYF | - | TRBJ2-5 | TRBV20-1
CSVEYGGAGQAQHF | - | TRBJ1-5 | TRBV29-1
CATSRGRVNEQFF | - | TRBJ2-1 | TRBV15
CSAATITQSSYNEQFF | medium-sized | TRBJ2-1 | TRBV29-1
CSGTTGGGLGIEAFF | once | TRBJ1-1 | TRBV29-1
CSVAGDRGTSGNTIYF | medium-sized | TRBJ1-3 | TRBV29-1
CSVEDRGEKLFF | - | TRBJ1-4 | TRBV29-1
CAWSDGGEAFF | - | TRBJ1-1 | TRBV30
CASSPPTGLHTEAFF | medium-sized | TRBJ1-1 | TRBV18
CAWSVVTQLWTEAFF | large | TRBJ1-1 | TRBV30
CASSPALNNEQFF | - | TRBJ2-1 | TRBV18
CSVATGVGLGEKLFF | once | TRBJ1-4 | TRBV29-1
CASSYGGANTEAFF | medium-sized | TRBJ1-1 | TRBV10-1
CASSLNVGELNTEAFF | - | TRBJ1-1 | TRBV7-8
CSVEDGGANEQFF | - | TRBJ2-1 | TRBV29-1
CASSLSPGPSIYQPQHF | - | TRBJ1-5 | TRBV11-1
CASSLTLAGGLSSTDTQYF | large | TRBJ2-3 | TRBV5-1
CASSQVSTGKAFF | medium-sized | TRBJ1-1 | TRBV14
CAWSLLRRNLYSGNTIYF | medium-sized | TRBJ1-3 | TRBV30
CSATGEGSTDTQYF | few | TRBJ2-3 | TRBV20-1
CSVEGGNTGEPQHF | - | TRBJ1-5 | TRBV29-1
CASSQDEASGAYEQYF | medium-sized | TRBJ2-7 | TRBV4-2
CSGVTGNPGNTIYF | medium-sized | TRBJ1-3 | TRBV29-1
CSCAGGETQYF | - | TRBJ2-5 | TRBV29-1